The 25 T cell receptor beta chains given below trace back to one sample, sequenced in a study of T cell repertoires in cytomegalovirus infection. These receptors' targets are unknown. One entry per CDR3 protein results from TCRdb running MiXCR on the reads. This repertoire shows hundreds of thousands of distinct CDR3 sequences, roughly a third found once; its top ten account for 15% to 20%. Sample: cultured PBMCs, taken from culture after CMV antigen stimulation. All receptors come from a human donor in good health (CMV status not recorded). Some clones in this sample may be carry-over from other donors' samples.

This clonotype has more than one count but fewer than ten. The rearrangement links TRBV28 to TRBJ1-5; D call uncertain. Germline CDR1 and CDR2: MDHEN and SYDVKM. V was shortened by 6 bases and J by 9 bases, with 21 bases between the two germline ends. The CDR3 extends over 15 amino acids. CDR3 in amino acids: CASSEPRARWSPQHF. The CDR3 nucleotides are TGTGCCAGCAGCGAACCCCGGGCGCGATGGTCGCCCCAGCATTTT.

This clonotype has only a few counts. The V gene is TRBV19, the J gene TRBJ2-5, with 7 bases fitting TRBD1. Germline V gene lookup returns CDR1 LNHDA and CDR2 SQIVND (reference sequence). V gave up 6 bases and J gave up 13 bases; unmatched junction bases: 8. The CDR3 spans 11 residues. The CDR3 DNA is TGTGCCAGTAGCAAAAACAGGGGATGGTACTTC. It is translated as CASSKNRGWYF.

The CDR3 coding sequence is TGTGCCAGCAGCTTAGAGGCTAGCTCCTACGAGCAGTACGTC. This gives the protein CASSLEASSYEQYV. The V gene is TRBV7-2, the J gene TRBJ2-7, with unresolved D. CDR3 length: 14 amino acids. The V end was cut by 1 base, the J end by 0 bases, with 7 bases between. Germline assignment: CDR1 SGHTA and CDR2 FQGNSA.

The rearrangement uses TRBV4-3 and TRBJ2-7, with D possibly being TRBD1 or TRBD2 (5 bases each). Per germline, CDR1 LGHNA and CDR2 YSLEER. Trimming pared 0 bases from V and 2 bases from J, leaving 11 bases between. The CDR3 is made up of 15 amino acids. The CDR3 loop is CASSQERGKTYEQYF. The CDR3 DNA is TGCGCCAGCAGCCAAGAGAGGGGCAAGACCTACGAGCAGTACTTC.

This clonotype has a handful of counts. The V call is TRBV20-1, the J call TRBJ2-7, with 9 bases lining up with TRBD1. This CDR3 has 14 residues. V lost 6 bases and J lost 3; bases outside the gene matches: 9. Germline values: CDR1 DFQATT, CDR2 SNEGSKA (reference sequence). The CDR3 here is CSAHRDRDLYEQYF. The CDR3 coding sequence is TGCAGTGCACACCGGGACAGGGACCTCTACGAGCAGTACTTC.

This clonotype has at least ten counts. The chain joins TRBV6-2 or TRBV6-3 to TRBJ1-1, with D unresolved. Germline V CDR1 and CDR2: MNHEY, SVGEGT. CDR3 length equals 15 residues. The V gene lost 7 bases and the J gene lost 0 bases, with 15 bases spanning the gap. In DNA form, the CDR3 reads TGTGCCAGCACCCTCTCCCCGCGACTGAACACTGAAGCTTTCTTT. Residues: CASTLSPRLNTEAFF.

The genes are TRBV12-3 or TRBV12-4 and TRBJ1-1; 11 nucleotides line up with TRBD1. CDR3 length equals 15 residues. The trim removed 5 bases at V and 4 bases at J, leaving 6 bases unmatched. The CDR3 here is CASSLEGTGGTEAFF. The DNA for the CDR3 is TGTGCCAGCAGTCTAGAGGGGACAGGGGGCACTGAAGCTTTCTTT.

The CDR3 loop is CASSYGVEGRDQQYF. The DNA of the CDR3 is TGTGCCAGCAGTTACGGGGTTGAGGGCCGGGATCAGCAGTACTTC. The chain joins TRBV6-5 to TRBJ2-7, with a possible D match to TRBD2 (5 bases). Trimming removed 2 bases from V and 8 bases from J, with 19 bases in between. CDR1 and CDR2 from the germline V gene are MNHEY and SVGAGI. This CDR3 comprises 15 residues.

This clonotype has only a few counts. The chain has TRBV24-1 and TRBJ2-2; TRBD1 aligns across 7 bases. V shed 4 bases and J 1 base; nucleotides not matched to a gene: 5. Per germline, CDR1 KGHDR and CDR2 SFDVKD. This CDR3 is built from 16 residues. CDR3 region: CATSDRQGGNTGELFF. The CDR3 DNA reads as TGTGCCACCAGTGACCGACAGGGCGGGAACACCGGGGAGCTGTTTTTT.

This chain joins TRBV19 and TRBJ2-7, with D perhaps TRBD1 (6 bases). The CDR3 contains 13 residues. The germline V gene has CDR1 LNHDA and CDR2 SQIVND (reference sequence). With 5 bases removed from V and 0 bases from J, the gap between germline ends came to 8 bases. The CDR3 loop reads CASSHRVSYEQYF. The CDR3 DNA sequence: TGTGCCAGTAGTCACAGGGTCTCCTACGAGCAGTACTTC.

This clonotype was detected only a few times. The rearrangement uses TRBV6-4 and TRBJ2-3; D uncertain. The V gene's germline CDR1 is MRHNA and CDR2 SNTAGT. The V and J ends lost 5 bases and 0 bases respectively, with 12 bases between them. This CDR3 has 15 amino acids. The CDR3 here is CASSPQAESTDTQYF. The CDR3 DNA reads as TGTGCCAGCAGTCCCCAGGCGGAAAGCACAGATACGCAGTATTTT.

This clonotype was detected a few times. The genes are TRBV7-2 and TRBJ1-4; the D is unclear. This CDR3 spans 16 amino acids. CDR1 and CDR2 (germline): SGHTA, FQGNSA. Between the trimmed V and J ends, which lost 1 base and 3 bases, there was a span of 12 bases. The CDR3 DNA is TGTGCCAGCAGCTTAGGGAAGACCGCTGCTAATGAAAAACTGTTTTTT. Residues: CASSLGKTAANEKLFF.

This clonotype has just a few counts. This sequence joins TRBV4-3 and TRBJ2-3; TRBD1 matches at 7 bases. The germline CDR1 and CDR2 sequences are LGHNA and YSLEER. This CDR3 contains 15 residues. The V and J ends lost 0 bases and 4 bases, in that order; junction bases with no gene match: 4. The chain's CDR3 is CASSQDPDRPDTQYF. The CDR3 bases are TGCGCCAGCAGCCAAGACCCGGACAGGCCAGATACGCAGTATTTT.

This chain connects TRBV19 to TRBJ1-2; D remains ambiguous. CDR3 length: 11 residues. The germline V gene encodes CDR1 LNHDA and CDR2 SQIVND (reference sequence). The V end was cut by 7 bases, the J end by 7 bases, with 10 bases between. The CDR3 spells CASTSAGGYTF. As DNA, the CDR3 is TGTGCCAGTACCTCCGCCGGTGGCTACACCTTC. The full variable domain, rest sourced from reference TRBV19 and TRBJ1-2, is DGGITQSPKYLFRKEGQNVTLSCEQNLNHDAMYWYRQDPGQGLRLIYYSQIVNDFQKGDIAEGYSVSREKKESFPLTVTSAQKNPTAFYLCASTSAGGYTFGSGTRLTVV.

This clonotype has only one observation. J is TRBJ2-1 and V is TRBV30; 9 bases are shared with TRBD2. Germline V gene data show CDR1 as GTSNPN and CDR2 as SVGIG (reference sequence). The CDR3 spans 14 residues. The V gene end was trimmed by 0 bases and the J gene end by 7 bases; junction bases not matched to a gene: 4. In DNA form, the CDR3 reads TGTGCCTGGAGTGTTGGTGCGGGAGGGAATGAGCAGTTCTTC. It yields the protein CAWSVGAGGNEQFF.

At least ten counts were recorded for this clonotype. The V and J genes are TRBV7-6 and TRBJ2-3, with 9 bases matching TRBD2. The CDR3 spans 17 residues. V lost 2 bases, J lost 4 bases, and 10 bases stayed unmatched. Germline CDR1 reads SGHVS; CDR2 reads FNYEAQ. The CDR3 here is CASSLQLAGASADTQYF. The CDR3 coding sequence is TGTGCCAGCAGCTTACAATTAGCGGGAGCATCAGCAGATACGCAGTATTTT.

This clonotype was seen a handful of times. This chain uses TRBV19 with TRBJ2-1; 10 bases map to TRBD1. V was clipped by 5 bases and J by 5 bases; unmatched bases: 12. The V gene's germline CDR1 is LNHDA and CDR2 SQIVND (reference sequence). The CDR3 length is 17 residues. For the CDR3, the DNA is TGTGCCAGTAGTGCCCTCGGGCGGGACAGGGGCCACAATGAGCAGTTCTTC. Translation gives CASSALGRDRGHNEQFF.

The genes are TRBV27 and TRBJ1-2; unclear D gene. The CDR3 is made up of 16 amino acids. V gave up 5 bases and J gave up 4 bases, with 20 bases separating them. CDR1 MNHEY and CDR2 SMNVEV come from the germline V gene (reference sequence). The CDR3 sequence: CASSPPPGSRSYGYTF. For the CDR3, the DNA is TGTGCCAGCAGTCCCCCCCCCGGGAGTCGGTCCTATGGCTACACCTTC.

The V gene is TRBV7-4, the J gene TRBJ2-3; D ambiguous. Trimming removed 2 bases from V and 0 bases from J, with 12 bases in between. Per the germline V gene, CDR1 is SGHVT and CDR2 is SQSDAQ. The CDR3 has 16 amino acids. The CDR3 DNA is TGTGCCAGCAGCTTATTCGGCGTAACTAGCACAGATACGCAGTATTTT. As protein: CASSLFGVTSTDTQYF.

The genes are TRBV4-1 and TRBJ1-5; TRBD1 is a possible D gene (6 bases). Germline V gene sequence: CDR1 MGHRA, CDR2 YSYEKL. Trimming removed 5 bases from V and 6 bases from J, with 26 bases in between. The CDR3 runs to 18 residues. Written as DNA, the CDR3 is TGCGCCAGCAGCGTAGGCCACGCCCGAGGGGGTCGCGGTCAGCCCCAGCATTTT. Encoded protein: CASSVGHARGGRGQPQHF.

In this sample, this clonotype turned up many times. The chain is built from TRBV6-2 or TRBV6-3 and TRBJ1-1; 8 bases map to TRBD1. Germline V CDR1 and CDR2: MNHEY, SVGEGT. V lost 7 bases to trimming and J lost 5 bases; unmatched junction nucleotides: 6. The CDR3 is 13 amino acids. CDR3 sequence: CASIPGGRTEAFF. CDR3 DNA: TGTGCCAGCATCCCAGGGGGCCGGACTGAAGCTTTCTTT.

This clonotype was recorded many times. V is TRBV7-2 and J is TRBJ2-7; D tentatively reads TRBD1 or TRBD2 (5 bases each). From germline, CDR1 is SGHTA and CDR2 FQGNSA. The CDR3 consists of 14 residues. Trimming took off 5 bases at V and 2 bases at J, with 13 bases between the two ends. The CDR3 spells CASSSAGTTYEQYV. CDR3 in DNA: TGTGCCAGCAGCAGCGCCGGGACCACCTACGAGCAGTACGTC.

This clonotype was picked up many times. The chain links TRBV25-1 to TRBJ2-5; maybe TRBD1 (6 bases). V dropped 8 bases and J dropped 2 bases, with 21 bases sitting between them. This CDR3 contains 16 residues. Germline assignment: CDR1 MGHDK and CDR2 SYGVNS. In nucleotides, the CDR3 is TGTGCCAGCTCCGACCGTGGGGGCGGAAAGCAAGAGACCCAGTACTTC. Translated: CASSDRGGGKQETQYF.

The CDR3 region has the DNA TGCAGCTCAAAGGAGGCGGGGGGCGGGGGCACAGATACGCAGTATTTT. It translates to CSSKEAGGGGTDTQYF. The chain joins TRBV29-1 to TRBJ2-3; TRBD2 matches 8 bases. The V gene's germline CDR1 is SQVTM and CDR2 ANQGSEA. Trimming at V came to 8 bases and at J to 1 base, leaving 14 bases not matched to a gene. This CDR3 comprises 16 residues.

This clonotype appeared many times. The V and J genes are TRBV7-2 and TRBJ2-3; tentatively, D is TRBD2 (6 bases). Germline CDR1 reads SGHTA; CDR2 reads FQGNSA. The CDR3 is made up of 11 amino acids. Trimming took 8 bases from V and 6 from J, leaving 9 bases between them. The CDR3, as DNA: TGTGCCAGCCACCGGGGGGATACGCAGTATTTT. Translated, it gives CASHRGDTQYF. Full variable domain (rest looked up from reference TRBV7-2 and TRBJ2-3): GAGVSQSPSNKVTEKGKDVELRCDPISGHTALYWYRQSLGQGLEFLIYFQGNSAPDKSGLPSDRFSAERTGGSVSTLTIQRTQQEDSAVYLCASHRGDTQYFGPGTRLTVL.